These T cell receptor beta chains were read from a single sample in a study of beta chain features in type 1 diabetes. The table came from immunoSEQ multiplex PCR; TCRdb's copy has only in-frame clones and leaves some out. The data contain roughly 730,000 clones, over 10% of them singletons. The sample taken for sequencing was naive CD4+ T cells from blood. The receptor source for this set is a young man with type 1 diabetes. The CDR3 runs from the conserved cysteine through the conserved F or W. A D gene is named only where the DNA matches it firmly. Some rows have no size entry. The others give once, few or many, or a class for an expanded clone.

CDR3 protein: CASSQEVATFETQYF
CDR3 DNA: TGTGCCAGCAGCCAAGAGGTCGCGACATTCGAGACCCAGTACTTC
clone size: few
V gene: TRBV14
J gene: TRBJ2-5
D gene: NA

CDR3 protein: CASSSTSGGINEQFF
CDR3 DNA: TGTGCCAGCAGCTCAACTAGCGGGGGGATCAATGAGCAGTTCTTC
clone size: few
V gene: TRBV11-2
J gene: TRBJ2-1
D gene: TRBD2

CDR3 protein: CASSVEEGNQPQHF
CDR3 DNA: TGTGCCAGCAGCGTAGAAGAGGGCAATCAGCCCCAGCATTTT
clone size: few
V gene: TRBV9
J gene: TRBJ1-5
D gene: NA

CDR3 protein: CSVGWGGQETQYF
CDR3 DNA: TGCAGCGTTGGTTGGGGGGGCCAAGAGACCCAGTACTTC
clone size: NA
V gene: TRBV29-1
J gene: TRBJ2-5
D gene: TRBD2

CDR3 protein: CASSYTRQGQGEQYF
CDR3 DNA: TGTGCCAGCAGTTACACCCGGCAGGGTCAGGGCGAGCAGTACTTC
clone size: few
V gene: TRBV6-5
J gene: TRBJ2-7
D gene: NA

CDR3 protein: CASSLRVTDTQYF
CDR3 DNA: TGTGCCAGCAGTCTCCGGGTTACAGATACGCAGTATTTT
clone size: few
V gene: TRBV6-5
J gene: TRBJ2-3
D gene: NA

CDR3 protein: CASSPSYEQYF
CDR3 DNA: TGTGCCAGCAGTCCCTCCTACGAGCAGTACTTC
clone size: NA
V gene: TRBV11-2
J gene: TRBJ2-7
D gene: NA

CDR3 protein: CASSLDRVATNEKLFF
CDR3 DNA: TGTGCCAGCAGTCTTGACAGGGTTGCAACTAATGAAAAACTGTTTTTT
clone size: NA
V gene: TRBV28
J gene: TRBJ1-4
D gene: TRBD1

CDR3 protein: CASSFQPRYEKLFF
CDR3 DNA: TGTGCCAGCAGCTTTCAACCCAGATATGAAAAACTGTTTTTT
clone size: NA
V gene: TRBV7-9
J gene: TRBJ1-4
D gene: NA

CDR3 protein: CASSAGQGYYNEQFF
CDR3 DNA: TGTGCCAGCAGCGCCGGACAGGGATACTACAATGAGCAGTTCTTC
clone size: NA
V gene: TRBV5-4
J gene: TRBJ2-1
D gene: TRBD1

CDR3 protein: CAWTQGANQPQHF
CDR3 DNA: TGTGCCTGGACACAGGGGGCGAATCAGCCCCAGCATTTT
clone size: NA
V gene: TRBV30
J gene: TRBJ1-5
D gene: TRBD1

CDR3 protein: CASSANRGTGEKLFF
CDR3 DNA: TGCGCCAGCAGCGCGAACAGGGGGACGGGTGAAAAACTGTTTTTT
clone size: few
V gene: TRBV4-1
J gene: TRBJ1-4
D gene: TRBD1